The clone carrying this T cell receptor beta chain came up a few times. This entry comes from a study of blood T cells in healthy people across ages. PCR was performed a second time for about 7 to 11 cycles using a sample-barcoded 5' primer and a J-beta primer mix. TCRdb analysed the 5' RACE reads with MiXCR anew, one entry per CDR3 protein. The profile shows some 1.8 million distinct CDR3 sequences, about two fifths of them singletons. This receptor was obtained from a human donor in good health. Sequenced: blood.

This CDR3 reads CASSLALAGGTQETQYF. The CDR3 nucleotides are TGTGCCAGCAGCTTAGCACTAGCGGGGGGTACTCAAGAGACCCAGTACTTC. The chain combines TRBV7-2 with TRBJ2-5, with 12 nucleotides matching TRBD2. The CDR3 has 17 residues. With 0 bases clipped from V and 2 bases from J, the junction kept 4 bases outside the gene matches. Germline loops: CDR1 SGHTA, CDR2 FQGNSA. The whole variable domain, remainder taken from reference TRBV7-2 and TRBJ2-5, is GAGVSQSPSNKVTEKGKDVELRCDPISGHTALYWYRQSLGQGLEFLIYFQGNSAPDKSGLPSDRFSAERTGGSVSTLTIQRTQQEDSAVYLCASSLALAGGTQETQYFGPGTRLLVL.